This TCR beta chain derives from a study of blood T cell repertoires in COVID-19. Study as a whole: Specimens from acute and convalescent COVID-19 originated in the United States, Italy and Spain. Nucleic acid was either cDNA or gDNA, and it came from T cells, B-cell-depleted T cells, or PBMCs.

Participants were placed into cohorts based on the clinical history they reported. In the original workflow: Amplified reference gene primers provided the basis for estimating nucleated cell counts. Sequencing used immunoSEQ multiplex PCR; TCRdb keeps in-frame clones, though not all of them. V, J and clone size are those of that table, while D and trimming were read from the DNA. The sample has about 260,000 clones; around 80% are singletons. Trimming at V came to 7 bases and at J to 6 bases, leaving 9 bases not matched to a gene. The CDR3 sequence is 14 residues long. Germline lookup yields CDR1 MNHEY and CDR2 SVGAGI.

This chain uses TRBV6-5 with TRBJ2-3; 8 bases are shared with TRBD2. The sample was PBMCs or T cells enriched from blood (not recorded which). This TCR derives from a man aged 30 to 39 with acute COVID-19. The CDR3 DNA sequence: TGTGCCAGCACCAAGCCGGGGGGGACTGATACGCAGTATTTT. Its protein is CASTKPGGTDTQYF.